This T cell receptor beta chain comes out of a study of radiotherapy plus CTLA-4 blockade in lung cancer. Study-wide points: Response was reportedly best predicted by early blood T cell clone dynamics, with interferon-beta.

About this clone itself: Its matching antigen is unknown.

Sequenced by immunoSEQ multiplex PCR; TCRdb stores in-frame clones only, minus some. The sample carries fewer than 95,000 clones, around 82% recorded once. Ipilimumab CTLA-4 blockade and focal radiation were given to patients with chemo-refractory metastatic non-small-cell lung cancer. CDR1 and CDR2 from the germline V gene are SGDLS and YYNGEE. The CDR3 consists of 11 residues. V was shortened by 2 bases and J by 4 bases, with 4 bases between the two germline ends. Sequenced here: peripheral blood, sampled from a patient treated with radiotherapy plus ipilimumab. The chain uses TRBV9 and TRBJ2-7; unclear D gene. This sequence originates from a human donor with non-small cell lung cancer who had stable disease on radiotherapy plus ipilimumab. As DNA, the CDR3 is TGTGCCAGCAGCGTGGGATACGAGCAGTACTTC. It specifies CASSVGYEQYF.